Sequencing of this T cell receptor beta chain was carried out in a study of shared T cell receptors in the human thymus (dated by TCRdb to the early 2020s). For the wider study: The study examined how self-reactive, shared T-cell receptor alpha chains are generated in the human thymus.

From the cysteine up to the phenylalanine, the CDR3 has a length of 14 residues. Left in the record is the CDR3 DNA by itself, 42 bases read in frame from the first base. The germline V gene (reference sequence) specifies MNHEY as CDR1 and SMNVEV as CDR2. V ends up 4 bases short and J 3 bases short, with an unmatched junction base count of 1. Library preparation employed the immunoSEQ multiplex PCR assay. The immuneACCESS repertoire file appears here via TCRdb, limited to in-frame rearrangements. These files lack a portion of the clones; in checked studies, under half of the deficit traces to unresolved V genes, and the cause of the others is not known. Across this sample there are 500,000 to 750,000 clones, with roughly 88% seen only once. The top ten clones comprise 0.01% of the sample. Points on this clone: The specificity of this receptor is unknown. One base away there is no much larger clone; base qualities are not given. The sample contains more than one DNA sequence encoding this CDR3.

The same sample was also used in a study of human thymus T cells. As the second study states: Immunologically healthy infants undergoing open corrective cardiac surgery for congenital heart defects in Finland were used as donors. Thymus tissue was collected as surgical resects that were removed during corrective cardiac surgery. Biased V and J gene segment usage appeared to be present in both thymic and peripheral blood repertoires. The related research reported highly overlapping thymic TCR repertoires among unrelated individuals. The study described the TCR alpha and beta repertoires in under ten infant thymus samples and a few matching peripheral blood samples. The cohort included about 6 male and two female infants, with donor ages spanning 7 to 244 days. Thymocytes were mechanically released from the tissue and were stored as pellets of about 9.5-31 million cells at -70 degrees C. A QIAsymphony instrument was used to extract genomic DNA from the frozen cell pellets. The immunoSEQ multiplex PCR assay was used to amplify the TCRB and TCRAD loci from a standardized quantity of quality-controlled genomic DNA. Amplicons spanned the V(D)J region at a length sufficient to cover the CDR3 and identify V and J genes. The commercial immunoSEQ service was used to sequence amplicons on an Illumina platform. Primer bias and sequencing errors were corrected as previously described, and TCRAD and TCRB were defined on the basis of the IMGT database. Repertoires were analysed with immunoSEQ Analyzer 3.0 and VDJTools, covering basic statistics, V/J segment usage, diversity estimates, rarefaction and pairwise overlap. Diversity was estimated using the Chao1, ChaoE, Efron-Thisted, Shannon and inverse Simpson indices, and was also estimated on datasets down-sampled to the size of the smallest sample. Repertoire overlap used strict matching of CDR3 nucleotide sequence, V gene and J gene, with Jaccard-based multidimensional scaling clustering. On average, thymus samples yielded roughly 800,000 unique TCRB clonotypes, whereas blood samples yielded 70,000 to 100,000.

The sequenced material came from thymocytes. The receptor was derived from a boy under two years old with a congenital heart defect. Donor details come from another sample of the same person, matched by shared clones. The chain employs TRBV27 and TRBJ2-7; 12 central bases correspond to TRBD2. The nucleotide sequence reads as follows: TGTGCCAGCAGTTCACTAGCGGGGGGCTACGAGCAGTACTTC. Its protein product is CASSSLAGGYEQYF.